This T cell receptor (beta chain) derives from a study of blood T cell repertoires in COVID-19. Turning to the study itself: T cells, B-cell-depleted T cells, or PBMCs provided the cDNA or gDNA that served as material.

The CDR3 has 12 residues. Germline values: CDR1 MNHEY, CDR2 SVGAGI. The study recruited people aged about 18 to 90 years across roughly 25 US areas. A word on this clone: One junction end does not reproduce the germline sequence, and a read error may be involved.

Authors' analysis steps: Reference gene primer amplification in the assay estimated nucleated cell counts. The protocol was immunoSEQ multiplex PCR, while the TCRdb copy is restricted to in-frame clones and leaves out a portion. V and J calls and clone size are copied from that table; D and trimming were computed from the DNA. The sample holds about 240,000 clones, 86% seen once. The chain links TRBV6-5 to TRBJ1-2, with a weak D call TRBD1 (5 bases). The source of this sequence is a woman aged 40 to 50 with acute COVID-19. Sequenced sample: PBMCs or T cells enriched from blood (not recorded which). CDR3: CASSYSSGSYTF. DNA of the CDR3: TGTGCCAGCAGCTACTCATCAGGGTCTTACACCTTC.